These 21 T cell receptor delta chains were sequenced from one sample in a study of Vδ1+ human thymocytes. The template was reverse-transcribed extracted RNA. The CDR3 regions were amplified by multiplex PCR from V-gene primers to a constant-region primer. TCRdb used CATT to re-call clones from the multiplex PCR reads. The sample includes just under 55,000 delta-chain clones, more than 15% of them seen just once. Their cognate antigens are unknown. Study-wide points: Thymic TRG and TRD repertoires appeared highly polyclonal, with Gaussian CDR3 length distributions.

The sample comprised Vdelta1+ gamma-delta thymocytes from the thymus. The subset here: FACS-sorted CD3+ TCRalphabeta- TCRVdelta1+ TCRVdelta2- thymocytes. The receptors originated from a boy younger than two who had congenital heart surgery.

The V call is TRDV1, the J call TRDJ1, with 8 bases fitting TRDD3. The germline gives CDR1 TSWWSYY, CDR2 QGS. The CDR3 is 19 residues long. Germline trimming cut 4 bases from V and 2 bases from J; bases unmatched to any gene: 18. As DNA, the CDR3 is TGTGCTCTTGGGGCACTGGGGGCCACGGGTTGGGGGATGACCGATAAACTCATCTTT. Translated: CALGALGATGWGMTDKLIF.

The V call is TRDV1, the J call TRDJ1, with TRDD3 matching 13 bases. V was clipped by 0 bases and J by 2 bases; unmatched bases: 18. Germline V gene lookup returns CDR1 TSWWSYY and CDR2 QGS. This CDR3 comprises 22 residues. Here the CDR3 reads CALGELVYWGIRRGRGTDKLIF. The CDR3 DNA sequence: TGTGCTCTTGGGGAACTAGTTTACTGGGGGATACGCCGCGGGAGAGGGACCGATAAACTCATCTTT.

This chain links TRDV1 with TRDJ1; 10 bases are shared with TRDD3. This CDR3 is 19 amino acids long. Germline V gives CDR1 TSWWSYY, CDR2 QGS. V lost 3 bases to trimming and J lost 0 bases; unmatched junction nucleotides: 13. CDR3 region: CALGEEFLRGIRDTDKLIF. The CDR3, as DNA: TGTGCTCTTGGGGAGGAGTTCCTACGGGGGATACGCGACACCGATAAACTCATCTTT.

The J gene is TRDJ1, the V gene TRDV1; D unresolved. V gave up 9 bases and J gave up 1 base, with 12 bases separating them. This CDR3 contains 13 residues. CDR1 is TSWWSYY and CDR2 is QGS in the germline V gene. The CDR3 DNA follows: TGTGCTCTAGTACGGAGCTTCACCGATAAACTCATCTTT. This encodes CALVRSFTDKLIF.

The chain couples TRDV1 to TRDJ1; 8 bases are shared with TRDD3. The CDR3 is 17 residues long. Germline V gene data show CDR1 as TSWWSYY and CDR2 as QGS. The junction had 7 bases not matched to a gene; V was cut back by 1 base and J by 0 bases. The CDR3 reads CALGERPLLGDTDKLIF. CDR3 bases: TGTGCTCTTGGGGAACGTCCCTTACTGGGGGACACCGATAAACTCATCTTT.

This clone has just a few counts. The V and J genes are TRDV1 and TRDJ1, with TRDD3 as a possible D gene (5 bases). Germline V CDR1 and CDR2: TSWWSYY, QGS. This CDR3 spans 19 amino acids. Trimming shortened V by 3 bases and J by 1 base, and 24 bases separated the two germline ends. The CDR3 loop is CALGDFYLGANRGTDKLIF. The CDR3 region has the DNA TGTGCTCTTGGGGATTTCTACCTTGGGGCCAACCGGGGCACCGATAAACTCATCTTT.

Regarding this clone: An end of the junction does not agree with germline; a read error may underlie this. The chain employs TRDV1 and TRDJ1, with TRDD3 as a possible D gene (5 bases). Germline V CDR1 and CDR2: TSWWSYY, QGS. This CDR3 is 20 amino acids long. CDR3 residues: CALGEGGGCSLYLDTDKLIF. The CDR3 bases are TGTGCTCTCGGGGAAGGTGGTGGGTGTTCCCTCTACCTTGACACCGATAAACTCATCTTT.

This clone was detected a few times. The V and J genes are TRDV1 and TRDJ1; D remains ambiguous. Germline loops: CDR1 TSWWSYY, CDR2 QGS. Between the trimmed V and J ends, which lost 5 bases and 3 bases, there was a span of 13 bases. This CDR3 comprises 14 residues. CDR3 bases: TGTGCTCTTGGGTTCCCGGTAGGGGCCGATAAACTCATCTTT. Its protein is CALGFPVGADKLIF.

Only a few counts were recorded for this clone. The V and J genes are TRDV1 and TRDJ1; TRDD3 matches 10 bases. The CDR3 spans 23 residues. Germline CDR1 reads TSWWSYY; CDR2 reads QGS. With 6 bases clipped from V and 0 bases from J, the junction kept 28 bases outside the gene matches. CDR3 in amino acids: CALGHLPFSQYWGIPKYTDKLIF. CDR3 bases: TGTGCTCTTGGACACCTTCCGTTCTCACAGTACTGGGGGATTCCTAAGTACACCGATAAACTCATCTTT.

This clone was detected only a few times. The chain combines TRDV1 with TRDJ1; 11 bases fit TRDD3. Germline V gene lookup returns CDR1 TSWWSYY and CDR2 QGS. CDR3 length equals 18 residues. V was clipped by 0 bases and J by 1 base; unmatched bases: 7. CDR3 bases: TGTGCTCTTGGGGAACTGGATCCCTGGGGGATACTCACCGATAAACTCATCTTT. Translating gives CALGELDPWGILTDKLIF.

The V call is TRDV1, the J call TRDJ1; 11 bases are shared with TRDD3. CDR3 length: 25 residues. Germline CDR1 reads TSWWSYY; CDR2 reads QGS. The junction had 31 bases not matched to a gene; V was cut back by 3 bases and J by 1 base. DNA of the CDR3: TGTGCTCTTGGGGACGCGAGAGAGGCCTTTCCTAATCTTCTGGGGGATACTTCGCGCACCGATAAACTCATCTTT. Amino acids: CALGDAREAFPNLLGDTSRTDKLIF.

The V and J genes are TRDV1 and TRDJ1; perhaps TRDD2 as D (6 bases). V lost 5 bases and J lost 0, with 22 bases in between. CDR3 length: 18 residues. Looked up from germline, CDR1 is TSWWSYY and CDR2 is QGS. CDR3 nucleotide sequence: TGTGCTCTTGGGCCTCTGTCCTACTCGTACTGGTACACCGATAAACTCATCTTT. Encoded protein: CALGPLSYSYWYTDKLIF.

This clone was recorded a few times. The gene calls are TRDV1 and TRDJ1; TRDD3 aligns across 11 bases. CDR1 and CDR2 from the germline V gene are TSWWSYY and QGS. CDR3 length: 22 amino acids. V shed 0 bases, J shed 0 bases, and the junction held 18 bases outside the gene matches. The CDR3 is CALGELRALRLGDTTYTDKLIF. Written as DNA, the CDR3 is TGTGCTCTTGGGGAACTACGGGCTCTTCGCCTGGGGGATACAACGTACACCGATAAACTCATCTTT.

The rearrangement joins TRDV1 to TRDJ1; TRDD3 matches at 9 bases. Trimming cost V 5 bases and J 0 bases; bases outside gene matches: 19. Germline CDR1 and CDR2: TSWWSYY and QGS. This CDR3 has 20 residues. CDR3 amino acids: CALGYWTCRGIPWDTDKLIF. For the CDR3, the DNA is TGTGCTCTTGGGTACTGGACGTGCCGGGGGATACCGTGGGACACCGATAAACTCATCTTT.

The table lists this clone with a few counts. This chain joins TRDV1 and TRDJ1, with 8 bases matching TRDD3. This CDR3 region has 20 residues. Germline values: CDR1 TSWWSYY, CDR2 QGS. The V segment lost 4 bases and the J segment 0 bases; nucleotides outside the gene matches: 19. The CDR3 nucleotides read TGTGCTCTTGGGGCCCCTTCCGAGCGTCGTGGGGGATCGCACACCGATAAACTCATCTTT. This gives the protein CALGAPSERRGGSHTDKLIF.

The chain employs TRDV1 and TRDJ1; 10 nucleotides agree with TRDD3. The length of the CDR3 is 27 residues. The V gene end was trimmed by 0 bases and the J gene end by 4 bases; junction bases not matched to a gene: 38. Per the germline V gene, CDR1 is TSWWSYY and CDR2 is QGS. The CDR3 DNA follows: TGTGCTCTTGGGGAACTGCTCAGTTGTGTTTCATTGTGCCTCTCTCCTACTGGGGGATCGGGGGGCGATAAACTCATCTTT. This encodes CALGELLSCVSLCLSPTGGSGGDKLIF.

The chain uses TRDV1 and TRDJ2; D uncertain. The V gene lost 3 bases and the J gene lost 5 bases, with 10 bases spanning the gap. The germline CDR1 and CDR2 sequences are TSWWSYY and QGS. The CDR3 runs 14 residues. The CDR3 sequence: CALGDCSSTAQLFF. DNA for the CDR3: TGTGCTCTTGGGGACTGTAGCTCCACAGCACAACTCTTCTTT.

The chain uses TRDV1 and TRDJ1, with D perhaps matching TRDD3 (8 bases). V was cut by 2 bases and J by 0 bases, with 31 bases left in between. The CDR3 has 22 amino acids. CDR1 TSWWSYY and CDR2 QGS come from the germline V gene. The CDR3 region is CALGEFGFPTATGGHHTDKLIF. The CDR3 DNA is TGTGCTCTTGGGGAATTTGGATTTCCTACTGCTACTGGGGGCCACCACACCGATAAACTCATCTTT.

Only a few counts were recorded for this clone. The V call is TRDV2, the J call TRDJ1; 11 nucleotides line up with TRDD3. The CDR3 spans 20 residues. Germline loops: CDR1 GEAIGNYY, CDR2 EKD. Trimming removed 0 bases from V and 4 bases from J; junction bases left unmatched: 18. The CDR3 sequence is CACDTPLWGILMYADDKLIF. The DNA for the CDR3 is TGTGCCTGTGACACCCCGCTCTGGGGGATACTTATGTATGCGGACGATAAACTCATCTTT.

This clone was seen only a few times. The chain links TRDV1 to TRDJ1; TRDD2 or TRDD3 may be the D gene (8 bases each). V was pared by 5 bases and J by 1 base, with 32 bases between. This CDR3 spans 21 amino acids. The germline gives CDR1 TSWWSYY, CDR2 QGS. The CDR3 nucleotides are TGTGCTCTTGGGCCCGGGGTCTCCTTCCTAGCGTACTGGGGGTCCACCGATAAACTCATCTTT. It codes for CALGPGVSFLAYWGSTDKLIF.

V usage is TRDV1 and J usage is TRDJ1; 7 bases match TRDD3. From germline, CDR1 is TSWWSYY and CDR2 QGS. Trimming cost V 2 bases and J 4 bases; bases outside gene matches: 19. The CDR3 runs 19 residues. The CDR3 protein is CALGEDSTGENGGVDKLIF. The DNA for the CDR3 is TGTGCTCTTGGGGAAGACAGTACTGGGGAGAATGGAGGGGTCGATAAACTCATCTTT.